A selection of T cell receptor beta chains follows, all from one sample in a study of blood T cell repertoires in COVID-19. Assay: immunoSEQ multiplex PCR; the TCRdb copy retains only in-frame clones and omits some. The data hold about 170,000 clones, with around nine tenths observed a single time. What was sequenced was PBMCs or T cells enriched from blood (not recorded which). The receptors derive from a woman between 18 and 30 years old who had recovered from COVID-19. Both conserved end residues are part of each CDR3. The order of the fields is clone size, D gene, J gene, V gene, CDR3 protein, CDR3 DNA. The D gene is left open where the match is weak. Not all rows give a size; the values are once, few, many and, for expanded clones, a class.

>.|.|TRBJ2-2|TRBV9
CASSATGLNTGELFF
TGTGCCAGCAGCGCGACAGGCCTAAACACCGGGGAGCTGTTTTTT
>.|TRBD2|TRBJ2-7|TRBV28
CASSPLAGGYEQYF
TGTGCCAGCAGCCCGCTAGCGGGAGGGTACGAGCAGTACTTC
>.|TRBD1|TRBJ2-7|TRBV27
CASSITTGSREQYF
TGTGCCAGCAGTATAACGACAGGGAGTCGCGAGCAGTACTTC
>once|.|TRBJ2-7|TRBV7-2
CASSLAAGKSYEQYF
TGTGCCAGCAGCTTAGCGGCAGGAAAGTCCTACGAGCAGTACTTC
>.|TRBD2|TRBJ2-7|TRBV9
CASSVGTGGRYEQYF
TGTGCCAGCAGCGTAGGAACAGGCGGGAGGTACGAGCAGTACTTC
>.|TRBD1|TRBJ2-7|TRBV18
CASSPLSGQGRFFSEQYF
TGTGCCAGCTCACCACTTTCGGGACAGGGGCGATTTTTTAGCGAGCAGTACTTC
>.|.|TRBJ1-6|TRBV28
CASSENPVLRSGPNSPLHF
TGTGCCAGCAGTGAAAACCCGGTTCTAAGAAGCGGCCCCAATTCACCCCTCCACTTT
>.|.|TRBJ1-3|TRBV7-6
CASSLGTSSGNTIYF
TGTGCCAGCAGCTTAGGTACAAGCTCTGGAAACACCATATATTTT
>few|TRBD2|TRBJ2-7|TRBV6-6
CASSYTRSGSTDEQYF
TGTGCCAGCAGTTATACCCGTAGCGGGAGTACAGACGAGCAGTACTTC
>.|TRBD2|TRBJ2-7|TRBV28
CASSYAGGSYEQYF
TGTGCCAGCAGTTACGCGGGAGGGTCCTACGAGCAGTACTTC
>.|TRBD2|TRBJ2-1|TRBV15
CATSRVTGTSVHNEQFF
TGTGCCACCAGCAGGGTTACCGGGACTAGCGTGCACAATGAGCAGTTCTTC
>.|.|TRBJ2-7|TRBV4-2
CASSQDTVEQYF
TGTGCCAGCAGCCAAGATACGGTCGAGCAGTACTTC
>.|.|TRBJ1-1|TRBV5-4
CASSNQGLEVTEAFF
TGTGCCAGCAGCAACCAGGGGTTGGAGGTCACTGAAGCTTTCTTT
>.|.|TRBJ2-5|TRBV2
CASTQRETQYF
TGTGCCAGCACCCAGAGGGAGACCCAGTACTTC
>once|.|TRBJ2-7|TRBV15
CATSRDWAGPSYEQYF
TGTGCCACCAGCAGAGATTGGGCAGGGCCCTCCTACGAGCAGTACTTC
>.|.|TRBJ1-2|TRBV27
CASSLIGGRDGYTF
TGTGCCAGCAGTTTGATCGGTGGTCGGGATGGCTACACCTTC
>.|TRBD2|TRBJ2-3|TRBV7-7
CASSSGLAGARDTQYF
TGTGCTAGCAGCTCGGGACTAGCGGGAGCCCGGGATACGCAGTATTTT
>once|.|TRBJ1-3|TRBV7-2
CASSLVGGLSGNTIYF
TGTGCCAGCAGCTTAGTTGGGGGCCTCTCTGGAAACACCATATATTTT
>once|.|TRBJ2-3|TRBV7-2
CASSPPQFDTQYF
TGTGCCAGCAGCCCTCCCCAGTTCGATACGCAGTATTTT
>.|.|TRBJ2-7|TRBV3-1/TRBV3-2
CASSRTIRQGYEQYF
TGTGCCAGCAGCCGTACCATTCGGCAGGGCTACGAGCAGTACTTC
>.|TRBD2|TRBJ2-1|TRBV7-6
CASSSTSGRANEQFF
TGTGCCAGCAGCTCGACTAGCGGGAGAGCAAATGAGCAGTTCTTC
>.|TRBD2|TRBJ2-3|TRBV19
CASSSGLAGSTDTQYF
TGTGCCAGTAGCTCGGGACTAGCGGGAAGTACAGATACGCAGTATTTT
>.|.|TRBJ2-7|TRBV27
CASNLRGAPCEQYF
TGTGCCAGCAACCTTCGGGGGGCTCCCTGCGAGCAGTACTTC
>.|.|TRBJ2-5|TRBV27
CASSRHNQETQYF
TGTGCCAGCTCCAGGCACAACCAAGAGACCCAGTACTTC
>.|.|TRBJ1-4|TRBV19
CASSTWEFAEKLFF
TGTGCCAGTAGTACGTGGGAGTTTGCTGAAAAACTGTTTTTT
>once|.|TRBJ1-4|TRBV5-1
CASSIQGFNEKLFF
TGCGCCAGCAGTATACAGGGCTTTAATGAAAAACTGTTTTTT
>.|.|TRBJ2-2|TRBV2
CASLKERVANTGELFF
TGTGCCAGCCTGAAAGAGCGGGTAGCGAACACCGGGGAGCTGTTTTTT
>.|TRBD2|TRBJ2-7|TRBV4-3
CASSQVLAGDHEQYF
TGCGCCAGCAGCCAAGTACTAGCGGGAGACCACGAGCAGTACTTC
>.|.|TRBJ2-1|TRBV10-3
CATVSGERNEQFF
TGTGCCACCGTATCCGGAGAGAGGAATGAGCAGTTCTTC
>.|.|TRBJ2-3|TRBV30
CAWREARRGVDTQYF
TGTGCCTGGAGAGAGGCCCGGAGGGGCGTAGATACGCAGTATTTT
>.|.|TRBJ2-5|TRBV7-9
CASSTSVRWETQYF
TGTGCCAGCAGCACGAGTGTTAGATGGGAGACCCAGTACTTC
>.|TRBD2|TRBJ2-5|TRBV5-1
CASGLRGALGETQYF
TGCGCCAGCGGACTGCGGGGGGCGCTGGGAGAGACCCAGTACTTC
>.|.|TRBJ1-1|TRBV12-5
CASGLGGWTEAFF
TGTGCTAGTGGTTTGGGGGGCTGGACTGAAGCTTTCTTT
>.|TRBD2|TRBJ2-3|TRBV30
CAWSGTSGSTDTQYF
TGTGCCTGGAGCGGGACTAGCGGGAGTACAGATACGCAGTATTTT
>.|.|TRBJ1-4|TRBV12-3/TRBV12-4
CASSRQYEKLFF
TGTGCCAGCAGTCGTCAGTACGAAAAACTGTTTTTT
>.|.|TRBJ2-3|TRBV12-5
CAGGFLDTQYF
TGTGCAGGGGGATTTCTAGATACGCAGTATTTT
>.|TRBD1|TRBJ2-7|TRBV28
CASSFRHRGSYEQYF
TGTGCCAGCAGTTTTAGGCACAGGGGTTCCTACGAGCAGTACTTC
>.|.|TRBJ1-2|TRBV4-3
CASSQDRSGVHYGYTF
TGCGCCAGCAGCCAAGATCGGTCAGGGGTGCACTATGGCTACACCTTC
>.|TRBD2|TRBJ2-7|TRBV27
CAISPRGGYEQYF
TGTGCCATCTCGCCCCGGGGGGGCTACGAGCAGTACTTC
>once|TRBD1|TRBJ1-5|TRBV19
CASSDARDRGRGGDQPQHF
TGTGCCAGTAGTGACGCCCGGGACAGGGGGCGCGGGGGGGATCAGCCCCAGCATTTT
>.|TRBD1|TRBJ1-5|TRBV15
CATSRWLDRANQPQHF
TGTGCCACCAGCAGATGGCTGGACAGGGCTAATCAGCCCCAGCATTTT
>.|.|TRBJ1-1|TRBV7-3
CASSLLGGTEAFF
TGTGCCAGCAGCTTATTGGGAGGCACTGAAGCTTTCTTT
>.|TRBD2|TRBJ2-1|TRBV14
CASSRLLLADIYNEQFF
TGTGCCAGCAGCCGACTCCTCCTAGCGGATATTTACAATGAGCAGTTCTTC
>.|TRBD1|TRBJ1-3|TRBV28
CASSLGQVSGNTIYF
TGTGCCAGCAGTCTAGGACAGGTCTCTGGAAACACCATATATTTT
>.|TRBD2|TRBJ2-2|TRBV5-1
CASSATLAGAAGELFF
TGCGCCAGCAGCGCCACCCTAGCGGGAGCGGCCGGGGAGCTGTTTTTT
>once|.|TRBJ2-7|TRBV6-5
CASTTPGLPYEQYF
TGTGCCAGCACCACCCCAGGGCTGCCCTACGAGCAGTACTTC
>.|TRBD1|TRBJ1-2|TRBV5-1
CASSLLPSTGGGGYTF
TGCGCCAGCAGCTTACTACCTTCGACAGGGGGAGGTGGCTACACCTTC
>.|TRBD1|TRBJ2-6|TRBV19
CASSPRRTGDGANVLTF
TGTGCCAGTAGTCCTCGCCGGACAGGGGACGGGGCCAACGTCCTGACTTTC